Listed here are 8 T cell receptor beta chains from one sample, sequenced in a study of T cell responses to AZD1222 COVID-19 vaccine. Method: immunoSEQ multiplex PCR; TCRdb's copy keeps in-frame clones and lacks some. The sample includes about 96,000 clones, about nine tenths of them seen just once. This material consisted of peripheral blood, taken on day 0 of AZD1222 vaccination. The receptors come from an adult in good health.

The chain combines TRBV2 with TRBJ1-2; D not resolved. This CDR3 has 14 residues. Trimming left V 5 bases short and J 4 bases short, with 14 bases between. The germline gives CDR1 SNHLY, CDR2 FYNNEI. CDR3 in DNA: TGTGCCAGCAGTTCTCAGGTCGCCGGCTATGGCTACACCTTC. It specifies CASSSQVAGYGYTF. Variable domain in full (rest from reference TRBV2 and TRBJ1-2): EPEVTQTPSHQVTQMGQEVILRCVPISNHLYFYWYRQILGQKVEFLVSFYNNEISEKSEIFDDQFSVERPDGSNFTLKIRSTKLEDSAMYFCASSSQVAGYGYTFGSGTRLTVV.

V and J are TRBV28 and TRBJ1-5; D might be TRBD1 (5 bases). The germline CDR1 and CDR2 sequences are MDHEN and SYDVKM. The V and J ends lost 3 bases and 3 bases respectively, with 12 bases between them. The CDR3 totals 15 residues. Here the CDR3 DNA reads TGTGCCAGCAGTTTTAGGGGCATTGTCAATCAGCCCCAGCATTTT. Amino acids: CASSFRGIVNQPQHF.

CDR3 DNA sequence: TGTGCCAGCAGCCGGGGACAGGGGTTTGAAAAACTGTTTTTT. Its translation: CASSRGQGFEKLFF. The rearrangement joins TRBV28 to TRBJ1-4; 10 nucleotides line up with TRBD1. CDR1 MDHEN and CDR2 SYDVKM come from the germline V gene. V was pared by 6 bases and J by 7 bases, with 5 bases of the junction left unmatched. CDR3 length: 14 residues.

The chain uses TRBV6-2 or TRBV6-3 and TRBJ2-2, with 10 bases lining up with TRBD1. The CDR3 spans 15 residues. The germline gives CDR1 MNHEY, CDR2 SVGEGT. With 2 bases clipped from V and 6 bases from J, the junction kept 3 bases outside the gene matches. The CDR3 DNA follows: TGTGCCAGCAGTTACCAGGACAGGGGGTCCGGGGAGCTGTTTTTT. It encodes CASSYQDRGSGELFF.

The chain employs TRBV19 and TRBJ2-2; TRBD1 matches at 7 bases. V shed 4 bases and J 4 bases; nucleotides not matched to a gene: 9. The CDR3 totals 16 residues. The germline CDR1 and CDR2 sequences are LNHDA and SQIVND (reference sequence). For the CDR3, the DNA is TGTGCCAGTAGTACCATGACAGGGCTGGGCACCGGGGAGCTGTTTTTT. This translates into CASSTMTGLGTGELFF.

The J gene is TRBJ1-2, the V gene TRBV4-1, with TRBD1 matching over 7 bases. V dropped 6 bases and J dropped 5; count of bases not matched to a gene: 12. Germline CDR1 is MGHRA and CDR2 is YSYEKL. The CDR3 is 15 residues long. CDR3: CASREVTGSGYGYTF. Written as DNA, the CDR3 is TGCGCCAGCAGGGAGGTGACAGGGTCGGGTTATGGCTACACCTTC.

The chain has TRBV30 and TRBJ1-1; possible D gene TRBD1, 6 bases. This CDR3 is 13 amino acids long. V lost 7 bases and J 5 bases, leaving 17 bases between the germline ends. Germline CDR1 and CDR2: GTSNPN and SVGIG (reference sequence). This CDR3 reads CAFLDRDNTEAFF. DNA for the CDR3: TGTGCCTTCCTGGATCGGGACAATACTGAAGCTTTCTTT.

This clone was detected once. The V and J genes are TRBV19 and TRBJ1-4, with 12 bases matching TRBD1. The trim removed 5 bases at V and 8 bases at J, leaving 0 bases unmatched. The CDR3 runs 13 residues. Germline V gene lookup returns CDR1 LNHDA and CDR2 SQIVND (reference sequence). CDR3: CASSGTGGEKLFF. CDR3 DNA: TGTGCCAGTAGTGGGACAGGGGGCGAAAAACTGTTTTTT.